This entry lists 17 T cell receptor beta chains sequenced from one sample in a study of cytotoxic CD8 clonotypes in ibrutinib-treated CLL. The data were produced by immunoSEQ multiplex PCR, yet TCRdb's version contains in-frame clones alone and is incomplete. The table records 65,000 to 95,000 clones, 70% to 90% of them present only once. Here the sequenced sample was PBMCs, taken before ibrutinib treatment. Source of these receptors: a human donor with chronic lymphocytic leukemia.

The V call is TRBV6-1, the J call TRBJ2-7; a possible D gene is TRBD2 (5 bases). The germline V gene encodes CDR1 MNHNS and CDR2 SASEGT. CDR3 size: 15 residues. V was shortened by 0 bases and J by 3 bases, with 12 bases between the two germline ends. The DNA for the CDR3 is TGTGCCAGCAGTGAAGCGCAGCTAGCTGTCTACGAGCAGTACTTC. Its translation: CASSEAQLAVYEQYF.

The chain carries TRBV4-2 and TRBJ1-1, with D maybe TRBD1 (5 bases). V was shortened by 6 bases and J by 6 bases, with 14 bases between the two germline ends. This CDR3 spans 13 amino acids. CDR1 and CDR2 (germline): LGHNA, YNFKEQ. The CDR3 DNA reads TGTGCCAGCAGGGGACCCTCAGTAGCTGAAGCTTTCTTT. It encodes CASRGPSVAEAFF.

The chain links TRBV5-6 to TRBJ2-7, with D possibly being TRBD1 (6 bases). V lost 2 bases to trimming and J lost 1 base, with 13 bases between them. The CDR3 loop spans 15 amino acids. The germline gives CDR1 SGHDT, CDR2 YYEEEE. The CDR3 spells CASSFEGVRSYEQYF. In DNA form, the CDR3 reads TGTGCCAGCAGCTTTGAGGGGGTCAGGTCCTACGAGCAGTACTTC.

This clone has only one observation. The chain joins TRBV10-2 to TRBJ2-7; 12 bases fit TRBD2. The V segment lost 7 bases and the J segment 5 bases; nucleotides outside the gene matches: 12. The CDR3 runs to 16 residues. Germline assignment: CDR1 WSHSY and CDR2 SAAADI. CDR3 nucleotides: TGCGCCAGCATGAAAGAGACTAGCGGGAGTTCCCACGAGCAGTACTTC. Its protein is CASMKETSGSSHEQYF.

J is TRBJ1-1 and V is TRBV19; D perhaps matches TRBD1 (5 bases). This CDR3 has 17 amino acids. V was trimmed by 5 bases and J by 1 base, leaving 20 bases between them. Per germline, CDR1 LNHDA and CDR2 SQIVND (reference sequence). CDR3 sequence: CASSPRKGKIGNTEAFF. Written as DNA, the CDR3 is TGTGCCAGTAGTCCCAGAAAGGGGAAGATAGGGAACACTGAAGCTTTCTTT.

The chain has TRBV28 and TRBJ2-7; TRBD2 aligns across 7 bases. V was clipped by 5 bases and J by 0 bases; unmatched bases: 13. The CDR3 extends over 17 amino acids. Germline CDR1 reads MDHEN; CDR2 reads SYDVKM. CDR3 amino acids: CASSRLMLAASSYEQYF. The CDR3 bases are TGTGCCAGCAGTCGATTGATGCTAGCGGCCAGCTCCTACGAGCAGTACTTC.

The V gene is TRBV4-1, the J gene TRBJ2-3; a possible D gene is TRBD2 (6 bases). The length of the CDR3 is 18 residues. The germline V and J ends were trimmed by 1 base and 0 bases, with 17 bases remaining between them. CDR1 and CDR2 (germline): MGHRA, YSYEKL. As DNA, the CDR3 is TGCGCCAGCAGCCAAGGTTGGGGCGGAGGGAGTAGCACAGATACGCAGTATTTT. Translation gives CASSQGWGGGSSTDTQYF.

CDR3 DNA sequence: TGTGCCAGCAGCGTAGAGGGCGGGAGGGCTCTCGATGAGCAGTTCTTC. Its protein is CASSVEGGRALDEQFF. The chain uses TRBV9 and TRBJ2-1; the match to TRBD2 covers 9 bases. This CDR3 comprises 16 residues. From germline, CDR1 is SGDLS and CDR2 YYNGEE. V gave up 0 bases and J gave up 8 bases; unmatched junction bases: 9.

This chain links TRBV9 with TRBJ2-1; 8 positions agree with TRBD2. The germline V gene encodes CDR1 SGDLS and CDR2 YYNGEE. The ends lost 4 bases at V and 4 bases at J; junction bases unmatched: 7. There are 15 residues in the CDR3. This chain's CDR3 is CASSPRLAGYNEQFF. DNA of the CDR3: TGTGCCAGCAGCCCTCGCCTAGCGGGTTACAATGAGCAGTTCTTC.

The chain recombines TRBV6-4 with TRBJ2-3; 11 bases agree with TRBD1. The CDR3 consists of 16 residues. Germline CDR1 MRHNA, CDR2 SNTAGT. V was clipped by 4 bases and J by 7 bases; unmatched bases: 10. The CDR3 sequence: CASSVGPGQGENTQYF. The CDR3, as DNA: TGTGCCAGCAGTGTTGGACCGGGACAGGGGGAAAATACGCAGTATTTT.

The genes are TRBV5-1 and TRBJ2-7; TRBD2 is a possible D gene (5 bases). The CDR3 consists of 17 residues. The germline CDR1 and CDR2 sequences are SGHRS and YFSETQ. Trimming removed 1 base from V and 2 bases from J, with 19 bases in between. CDR3 in amino acids: CASSLMSWGSGTYEQYF. The CDR3 DNA is TGCGCCAGCAGCTTGATGAGTTGGGGTTCGGGGACCTACGAGCAGTACTTC.

The V gene is TRBV30, the J gene TRBJ1-1; 11 nucleotides agree with TRBD1. This CDR3 is 15 amino acids long. J was trimmed by 5 bases and V by 0 bases; bases with no gene match: 5. Germline V gene sequence: CDR1 GTSNPN, CDR2 SVGIG (reference sequence). The CDR3 reads CAWSVSGTGGTEAFF. As DNA, the CDR3 is TGTGCCTGGAGTGTTAGCGGGACAGGGGGGACTGAAGCTTTCTTT. The complete variable domain, with remaining parts taken from reference TRBV30 and TRBJ1-1, reads SQTIHQWPATLVQPVGSPLSLECTVEGTSNPNLYWYRQAAGRGLQLLFYSVGIGQISSEVPQNLSASRPQDRQFILSSKKLLLSDSGFYLCAWSVSGTGGTEAFFGQGTRLTVV.

The genes are TRBV5-1 and TRBJ1-1; no definite D call. The CDR3 length is 16 residues. The germline gives CDR1 SGHRS, CDR2 YFSETQ. Trimming cost V 1 base and J 0 bases, with 13 bases left between them. CDR3 sequence (DNA): TGCGCCAGCAGCTTGTTGGGCGCGAGTTTGAACACTGAAGCTTTCTTT. As protein: CASSLLGASLNTEAFF. Looking up the rest from reference TRBV5-1 and TRBJ1-1 gives the full variable domain: KAGVTQTPRYLIKTRGQQVTLSCSPISGHRSVSWYQQTPGQGLQFLFEYFSETQRNKGNFPGRFSGRQFSNSRSEMNVSTLELGDSALYLCASSLLGASLNTEAFFGQGTRLTVV.

The chain is built from TRBV14 and TRBJ1-4; 7 nucleotides match TRBD1. After removal of 2 bases from V and 5 bases from J, the junction contained 8 bases not matched to a gene. The length of the CDR3 is 16 residues. Germline V gives CDR1 SGHDN, CDR2 FVKESK. CDR3 sequence: CASSQFPGTVNEKLFF. CDR3 bases: TGTGCCAGCAGCCAATTTCCCGGGACAGTGAATGAAAAACTGTTTTTT.

The chain uses TRBV11-3 and TRBJ2-5; 7 bases agree with TRBD2. The V gene's germline CDR1 is SGHNT and CDR2 YENEEA. V lost 2 bases and J lost 5; bases outside the gene matches: 11. The length of the CDR3 is 16 residues. The CDR3 spells CASSLSLGGVAETQYF. The CDR3 bases are TGTGCCAGCAGCTTATCCCTTGGGGGGGTCGCGGAGACCCAGTACTTC.

This clone came up once. This rearrangement joins TRBV2 to TRBJ2-7; the match to TRBD2 covers 9 bases. V shed 11 bases, J shed 5 bases, and the junction held 13 bases outside the gene matches. The CDR3 has 14 residues. Germline-derived CDR1 and CDR2 are SNHLY and FYNNEI. The CDR3 loop reads CASTGREGLDEQYF. The CDR3 DNA reads TGTGCCTCCACGGGGCGGGAGGGCCTCGACGAGCAGTACTTC.

CDR3 sequence: CASRWDRGHNQPQHF. The CDR3 DNA follows: TGTGCCAGCAGGTGGGACAGGGGGCACAATCAGCCCCAGCATTTT. V gene TRBV6-1 combines with J gene TRBJ1-5; 12 bases are a match to TRBD1. The V gene's germline CDR1 is MNHNS and CDR2 SASEGT. The CDR3 has 15 residues. The V gene end was trimmed by 6 bases and the J gene end by 3 bases; junction bases not matched to a gene: 3.